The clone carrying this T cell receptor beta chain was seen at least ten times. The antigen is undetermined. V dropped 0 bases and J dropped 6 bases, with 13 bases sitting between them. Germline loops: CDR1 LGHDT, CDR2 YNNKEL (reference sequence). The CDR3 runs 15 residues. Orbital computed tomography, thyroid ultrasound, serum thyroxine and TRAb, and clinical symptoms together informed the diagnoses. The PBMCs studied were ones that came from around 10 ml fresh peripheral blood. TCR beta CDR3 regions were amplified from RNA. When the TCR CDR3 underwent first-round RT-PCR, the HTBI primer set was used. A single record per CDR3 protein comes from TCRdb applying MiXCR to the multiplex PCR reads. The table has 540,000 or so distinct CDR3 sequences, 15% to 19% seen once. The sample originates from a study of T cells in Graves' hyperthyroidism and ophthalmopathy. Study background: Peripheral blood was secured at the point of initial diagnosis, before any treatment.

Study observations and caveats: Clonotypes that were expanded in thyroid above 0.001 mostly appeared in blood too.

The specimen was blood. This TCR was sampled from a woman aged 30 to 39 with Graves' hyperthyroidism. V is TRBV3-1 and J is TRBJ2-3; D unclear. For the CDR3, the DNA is TGTGCCAGCAGCCAAGATCGGGCGGCCCTGGATACGCAGTATTTT. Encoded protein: CASSQDRAALDTQYF.